These T cell receptor beta chains were read from a single sample in a study of T cell repertoires in cytomegalovirus infection. No cognate antigen is known for these TCRs. TCRdb reanalysed the reads using MiXCR and keeps one entry per CDR3 protein. Altogether roughly 220,000 distinct CDR3 sequences are present, 38% being singletons, with the ten largest covering roughly three fifths. The sample consisted of CD8+ T cells from cultured PBMCs, taken from culture after CMV antigen stimulation. All receptors derive from a human donor in good health (CMV status not recorded). Some clones in this sample may be carry-over from other donors' samples. CDR3s include the opening cysteine and the closing phenylalanine or tryptophan.

>TRBJ2-3|TRBV7-3
CASSLGGGGTDTQYF
>TRBJ2-1|TRBV11-2
CASSLAGTLVNNEQFF
>TRBJ1-2|TRBV7-9
CASSWDRGGYTF
>TRBJ1-5|TRBV12-3/TRBV12-4
CASSSQGPNNQPQHF
>TRBJ2-5|TRBV9
CASSVDFEEAAPYQETQYF
>TRBJ2-7|TRBV28
CASSLPLSYEQYF
>TRBJ2-5|TRBV7-9
CASESIRLAGETQYF
>TRBJ2-7|TRBV4-1
CASSQSAQVVHEKYF
>TRBJ2-2|TRBV7-2
CASSLRLAGGLNTGELFF
>TRBJ2-7|TRBV7-8
CASSLARTGGIYEQYF
>TRBJ2-5|TRBV7-7
CASSATRTGEIGQETQYF
>TRBJ2-7|TRBV12-3/TRBV12-4
CASSRQGPYEQYF
>TRBJ1-2|TRBV12-3/TRBV12-4
CASSFADRGAYGYTF
>TRBJ1-5|TRBV27
CASSLDKGGPQHF
>TRBJ2-7|TRBV7-8
CASSLGRASSYEQYF
>TRBJ1-5|TRBV19
CASSMEGQPQHF
>TRBJ1-5|TRBV7-8
CASSAQGAYSNQPQHF
>TRBJ1-3|TRBV12-3/TRBV12-4
CASRTRDRSPGNTIYF
>TRBJ1-2|TRBV11-2
CASSPIRDRSFYGYTF
>TRBJ2-6|TRBV6-6
CAGRGGRAHSGANVLTF
>TRBJ2-2|TRBV7-6
CASNPDSGANTGELFF
>TRBJ1-2|TRBV6-1
CASSERGQFYGYTF
>TRBJ2-1|TRBV29-1
CSVENSGRAFNEQFF
>TRBJ1-5|TRBV28
CASRFTGTKSSNQPQHF
>TRBJ1-1|TRBV6-1
CASAETEAFF
>TRBJ2-3|TRBV12-3/TRBV12-4
CASRGDSPSTDTQYF
>TRBJ2-7|TRBV13
CASSGAGTSYEQYF
>TRBJ2-1|TRBV12-3/TRBV12-4
CASRASGSAQFF
>TRBJ2-7|TRBV9
CASSRNGPYEQYF
>TRBJ2-1|TRBV5-5
CASSPGLALYNEQFF
>TRBJ2-5|TRBV7-2
CASSLDGRSQETQYF
>TRBJ2-6|TRBV5-1
CASSADRGHGANVLTF
>TRBJ2-5|TRBV6-1
CASSEASTTPQETQYF
>TRBJ1-1|TRBV6-2/TRBV6-3
CASSVYRGEAFF
>TRBJ2-7|TRBV27
CASSLSPGGWHEQYF
>TRBJ2-5|TRBV7-9
CASSWGQGQETQYF
>TRBJ1-1|TRBV27
CASSFRGGTEAFF
>TRBJ2-1|TRBV10-2
CASSTGTEQFF
>TRBJ2-5|TRBV4-1
CASSQEAETQYF
>TRBJ1-5|TRBV6-2/TRBV6-3
CASRQVGLEPQHF
>TRBJ1-1|TRBV7-6
CASSLPDRGQTEAFF
>TRBJ1-1|TRBV5-4
CASSSTRDRGTEAFF
>TRBJ1-5|TRBV9
CASSPEGRNNQPQHF
>TRBJ2-1|TRBV28
CASSVDTRPGNTEQFF
>TRBJ1-1|TRBV7-6
CASSLTKGLELTEAFF
>TRBJ2-1|TRBV20-1
CSAGSLKGGNEQFF